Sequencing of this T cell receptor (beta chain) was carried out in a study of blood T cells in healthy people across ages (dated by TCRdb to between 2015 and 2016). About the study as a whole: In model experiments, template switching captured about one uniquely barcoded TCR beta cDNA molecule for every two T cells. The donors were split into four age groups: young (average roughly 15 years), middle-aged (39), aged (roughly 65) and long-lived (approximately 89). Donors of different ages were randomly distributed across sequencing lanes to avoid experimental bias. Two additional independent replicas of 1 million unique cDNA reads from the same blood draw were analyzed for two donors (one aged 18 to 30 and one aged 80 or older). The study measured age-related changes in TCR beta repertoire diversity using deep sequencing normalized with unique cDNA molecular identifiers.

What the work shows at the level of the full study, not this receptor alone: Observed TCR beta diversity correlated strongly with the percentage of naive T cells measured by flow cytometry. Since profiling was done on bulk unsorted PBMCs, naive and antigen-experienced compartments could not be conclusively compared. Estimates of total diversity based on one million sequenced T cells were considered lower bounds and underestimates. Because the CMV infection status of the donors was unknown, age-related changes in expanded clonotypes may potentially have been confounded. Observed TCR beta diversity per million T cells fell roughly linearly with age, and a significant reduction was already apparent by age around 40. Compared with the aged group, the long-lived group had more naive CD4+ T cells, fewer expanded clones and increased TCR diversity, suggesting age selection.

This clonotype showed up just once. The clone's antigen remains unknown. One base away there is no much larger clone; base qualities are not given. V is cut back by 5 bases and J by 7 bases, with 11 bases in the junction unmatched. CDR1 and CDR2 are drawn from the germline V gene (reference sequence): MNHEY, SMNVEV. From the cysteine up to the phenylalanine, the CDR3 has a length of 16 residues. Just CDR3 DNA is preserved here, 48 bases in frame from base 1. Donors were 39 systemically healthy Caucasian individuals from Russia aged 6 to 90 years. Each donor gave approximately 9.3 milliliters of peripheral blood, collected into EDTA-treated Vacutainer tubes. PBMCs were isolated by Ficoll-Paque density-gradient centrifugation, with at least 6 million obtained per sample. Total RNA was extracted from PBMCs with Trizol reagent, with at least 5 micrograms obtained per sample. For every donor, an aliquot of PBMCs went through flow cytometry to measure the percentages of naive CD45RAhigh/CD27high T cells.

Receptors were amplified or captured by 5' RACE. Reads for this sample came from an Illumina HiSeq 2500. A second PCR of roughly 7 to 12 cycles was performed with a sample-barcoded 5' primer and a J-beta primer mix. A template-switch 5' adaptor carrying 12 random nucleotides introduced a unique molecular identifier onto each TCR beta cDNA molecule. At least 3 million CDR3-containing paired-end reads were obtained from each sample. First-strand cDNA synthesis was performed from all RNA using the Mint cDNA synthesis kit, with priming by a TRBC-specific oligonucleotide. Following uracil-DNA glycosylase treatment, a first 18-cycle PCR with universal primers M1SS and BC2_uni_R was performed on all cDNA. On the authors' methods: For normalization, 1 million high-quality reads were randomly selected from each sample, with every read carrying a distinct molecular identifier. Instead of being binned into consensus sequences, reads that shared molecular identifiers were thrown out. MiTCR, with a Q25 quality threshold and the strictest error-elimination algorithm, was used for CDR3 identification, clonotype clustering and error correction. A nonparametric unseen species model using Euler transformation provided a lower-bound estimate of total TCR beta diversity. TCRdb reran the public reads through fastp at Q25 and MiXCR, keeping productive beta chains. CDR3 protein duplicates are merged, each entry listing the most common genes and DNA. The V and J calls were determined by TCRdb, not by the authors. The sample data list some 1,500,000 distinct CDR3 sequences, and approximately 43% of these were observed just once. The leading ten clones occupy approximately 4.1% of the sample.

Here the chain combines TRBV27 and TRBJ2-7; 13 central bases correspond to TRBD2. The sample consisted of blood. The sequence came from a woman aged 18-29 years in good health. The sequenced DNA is TGTGCCAGCAGTCCCGGGACTAGCGGGAATTACAATGAGCAGTACTTC. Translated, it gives CASSPGTSGNYNEQYF.